These T cell receptor beta chains were read from a single sample in a study of human T cells and chemical hapten exposure. In TCRdb, the RACE reads were re-called with MiXCR into one record per CDR3 protein. The sample carries about 40,000 distinct CDR3 sequences, 3% to 3.5% recorded once. The sequencing used whole blood, collected in connection with sensitization to the hapten diphenylcyclopropenone (DPC). The receptors were sampled from a man aged 40-49 years with alopecia areata. Some clones in this sample may be carry-over from other donors' samples. The conserved cysteine and the conserved F or W are not part of the CDR3 here. The order of the fields is J gene, clone size, V gene, CDR3 protein. Expanded clones get a size class; other rows say once, few or many, or leave the size out.

TRBJ2-6 NA TRBV3-1 ASSPGSGANVLT
TRBJ2-2 many TRBV4-1 ASSRVPGQVGELF
TRBJ2-2 many TRBV7-9 ASSSLGRTVNTGELF
TRBJ2-7 many TRBV6-5 ASRQDRVVNEQY
TRBJ1-4 many TRBV20-1 SATREKLF
TRBJ1-2 NA TRBV12-3/TRBV12-4 ASSSSQVPGVQQGYT
TRBJ2-3 many TRBV12-5 ASGFEDTQY
TRBJ1-2 many TRBV1 TIKPTGDNYGYT
TRBJ2-3 few TRBV19 ASSILPGQASTDTQY
TRBJ2-7 many TRBV6-5 ASSYEGGGGSEQY
TRBJ2-5 many TRBV7-2 ASSLAGPRETQY
TRBJ2-3 many TRBV7-2 ASSFGLAATDTQY
TRBJ2-3 many TRBV6-6 ASRFTRSTDTQY
TRBJ2-1 many TRBV7-2 ASSLDHGLAGLNEQF
TRBJ1-5 many TRBV6-2/TRBV6-3 ASSNTPDRPREPQH
TRBJ2-7 NA TRBV3-1 ASSRTSGPSSYEQY
TRBJ1-5 many TRBV2 ASSWDRRQPQH
TRBJ2-3 NA TRBV5-5 ASSLGQGLTDTQY
TRBJ1-5 few TRBV28 ASSLSAGDSNQPQH
TRBJ2-4 NA TRBV14 ASSPAGGAIQY
TRBJ1-2 many TRBV9 ASSANYGYT
TRBJ2-7 many TRBV5-1 ASSWGLAGPEQY
TRBJ1-1 many TRBV14 ASSPLLGHLNTEAF
TRBJ2-1 many TRBV6-6 ASNYLAVGNNEQF
TRBJ2-7 few TRBV10-3 AISEGQGAGEQY
TRBJ2-3 many TRBV12-3/TRBV12-4 ASSPYRGVGTDTQY
TRBJ2-1 many TRBV12-3/TRBV12-4 ASSFPQGNNEQF
TRBJ1-5 many TRBV6-2/TRBV6-3 ASSYSENQPQH
TRBJ2-5 many TRBV5-6 ASTPLAGGLREETQY
TRBJ1-5 NA TRBV21-1 DSSNLSRQGHQPQH
TRBJ1-3 many TRBV4-3 ASSQSLDSPSSGNTIY
TRBJ2-7 NA TRBV27 ASRRQGVIYEQY
TRBJ2-7 many TRBV20-1 SANRDRDFYEQY
TRBJ2-7 many TRBV7-3 ASSASHVSYEQY
TRBJ1-6 many TRBV7-2 ASSFRDRTSPLH
TRBJ1-1 many TRBV29-1 SVSRDRGGGEAF
TRBJ2-7 NA TRBV28 ASRKQGSPSVEQY
TRBJ1-2 many TRBV12-3/TRBV12-4 ASSLRLRISDGYT
TRBJ2-7 many TRBV11-1 ASSLIQDGSVYEQY
TRBJ2-7 NA TRBV10-3 AIGGGGSYHEQY
TRBJ1-5 NA TRBV9 ASSSQGPAGNQPQH
TRBJ2-7 many TRBV10-3 AISESDSPYYEQY
TRBJ2-7 NA TRBV4-2 ASSPRTVHEQY
TRBJ2-1 many TRBV4-3 ASSSQRSSLHNEQF
TRBJ2-3 many TRBV5-4 ASHWPDSTDTQY
TRBJ2-7 NA TRBV27 ASSFRQGGSEQY
TRBJ1-1 many TRBV3-1 ASSRVQNTEAF
TRBJ2-1 NA TRBV24-1 ATSDSSGSSYNEQF
TRBJ2-6 many TRBV11-2 ASSYSAGANVLT
TRBJ2-2 many TRBV19 ASSMTDINTGELF
TRBJ1-3 many TRBV6-1 ASRVGQGAGNTIY
TRBJ2-5 few TRBV28 ASSLRTLQETQY
TRBJ1-2 many TRBV3-1 ASSQEFGYT
TRBJ2-5 many TRBV5-1 ASSRVLQETQY